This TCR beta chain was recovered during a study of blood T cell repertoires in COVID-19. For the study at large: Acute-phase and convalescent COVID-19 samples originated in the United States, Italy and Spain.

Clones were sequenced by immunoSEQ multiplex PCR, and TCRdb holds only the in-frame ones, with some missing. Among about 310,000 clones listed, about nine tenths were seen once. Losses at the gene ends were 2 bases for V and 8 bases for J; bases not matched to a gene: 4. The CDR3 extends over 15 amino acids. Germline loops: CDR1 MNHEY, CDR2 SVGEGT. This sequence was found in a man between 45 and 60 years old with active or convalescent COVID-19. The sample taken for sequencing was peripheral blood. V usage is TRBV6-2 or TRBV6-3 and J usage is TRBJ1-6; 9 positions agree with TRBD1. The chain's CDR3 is CASSYRDREDSPLHF. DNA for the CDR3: TGTGCCAGCAGTTACCGGGACAGGGAGGATTCACCCCTCCACTTT.